The 31 T cell receptor beta chains below all came from one sample that was sequenced in a study of sequential checkpoint blockade in melanoma (dated by TCRdb to between 2018 and 2021). Library generation was performed with the immunoSEQ multiplex PCR assay. Drawn from immuneACCESS, this table holds only the in-frame rearrangements with V and J called that TCRdb kept. Clones are partly lost; checked studies trace under half to an unresolved V gene and leave the rest unexplained. This sample gives roughly 20,000 clones in total; around 30% of them show up just once. The ten largest clonotypes hold over 5% of the sample. This sample's treatment or condition label indicates: randomized to nivolumab then ipilimumab (arm A) or the reverse (arm B). Specimen: tumor tissue (inferred from file names), collected from a patient given nivolumab and ipilimumab in sequence. The receptor set was obtained from a human donor with melanoma.

This clone was seen only a few times. The chain links TRBV4-1 to TRBJ1-1, with 8 positions matching TRBD1. Germline CDR1 reads MGHRA; CDR2 reads YSYEKL. Unmatched junction bases numbered 8, after V lost 3 bases and J lost 8 bases. The CDR3 length is 14 residues. CDR3 coding DNA: TGCGCCAGCAGCCAGGGACAGGTCGGGACCGAAGCTTTCTTT. This gives the protein CASSQGQVGTEAFF.

CDR3 in DNA: TGTGCCAGCCCCCCCTCGGGACCCGCTCTGGCCAAAAACATTCAGTACTTC. Amino acids: CASPPSGPALAKNIQYF. The V and J genes are TRBV28 and TRBJ2-4; either TRBD1 or TRBD2 may fit D (5 bases each). The CDR3 consists of 17 residues. CDR1 and CDR2 from the germline V gene are MDHEN and SYDVKM. The V and J ends lost 8 bases and 1 base respectively, with 21 bases between them.

The rearrangement joins TRBV23-1 to TRBJ1-1; D gene unclear. TRBV23-1 is designated an ORF whose function remains uncertain. V was trimmed by 6 bases and J by 2 bases, leaving 16 bases between them. This CDR3 contains 15 residues. The CDR3 sequence is CASSQDRYSNTEAFF. CDR3 in DNA: TGCGCCAGCAGCCAAGATCGATACAGCAACACTGAAGCTTTCTTT.

In this sample, this clone turned up a few times. The rearrangement joins TRBV11-3 to TRBJ1-6; TRBD1 matches at 8 bases. The CDR3 contains 16 residues. V lost 5 bases, J lost 7 bases, and 10 bases stayed unmatched. CDR1 is SGHNT and CDR2 is YENEEA in the germline V gene. CDR3 region: CASSPPFDRGNSPLHF. The CDR3 DNA reads TGTGCCAGCAGCCCCCCCTTCGACAGGGGCAATTCACCCCTCCACTTT.

This clone occurred a few times. The chain links TRBV6-8 to TRBJ2-7, with D possibly matching TRBD1 (6 bases). The V and J ends lost 6 bases and 0 bases respectively, with 15 bases between them. CDR1 MNHGY and CDR2 SAAAGT come from the germline V gene. CDR3 length: 15 amino acids. This chain's CDR3 is CASSRAAGASYEQYF. DNA of the CDR3: TGTGCCAGCAGCCGCGCGGCAGGGGCCTCCTACGAGCAGTACTTC.

The V gene is TRBV5-1, the J gene TRBJ2-1, with 13 positions matching TRBD2. With 3 bases clipped from V and 1 base from J, the junction kept 4 bases outside the gene matches. Germline values: CDR1 SGHRS, CDR2 YFSETQ. The CDR3 totals 17 residues. The CDR3 spells CASSSGGLAGSYNEQFF. CDR3 nucleotide sequence: TGCGCCAGCAGCTCGGGGGGACTAGCGGGGTCCTACAATGAGCAGTTCTTC.

This clone has only a few counts. CDR3 DNA: TGCAGCGTTGAAAGGACAACAAGTGAAGCTTTCTTT. Protein product: CSVERTTSEAFF. J is TRBJ1-1 and V is TRBV29-1, with D possibly being TRBD1 (5 bases). This CDR3 has 12 amino acids. The V gene lost 2 bases and the J gene lost 7 bases, with 11 bases spanning the gap. CDR1 and CDR2 from the germline V gene are SQVTM and ANQGSEA. Supplemented by reference TRBV29-1 and TRBJ1-1, the full variable domain reads SAVISQKPSRDICQRGTSLTIQCQVDSQVTMMFWYRQQPGQSLTLIATANQGSEATYESGFVIDKFPISRPNLTFSTLTVSNMSPEDSSIYLCSVERTTSEAFFGQGTRLTVV.

There are a few counts of this clone. The V call is TRBV28, the J call TRBJ2-3; 7 nucleotides line up with TRBD1. The junction had 13 bases not matched to a gene; V was cut back by 4 bases and J by 6 bases. Per germline, CDR1 MDHEN and CDR2 SYDVKM. This CDR3 has 16 residues. The CDR3 loop is CASSSPRGRSLDTQYF. CDR3 bases: TGTGCCAGCAGTTCCCCGAGGGGGCGCAGCTTGGATACGCAGTATTTT.

This clone was seen repeatedly, ten times or more. The gene calls are TRBV12-5 and TRBJ1-1; weak D call: TRBD1 (5 bases). From germline, CDR1 is LGHNT and CDR2 FRNRAP. The CDR3 runs 14 residues. CDR3 DNA sequence: TGTGCCAGCATACCGGGACGGAGGAACACTGAAGCTTTCTTT. Translating gives CASIPGRRNTEAFF.

The rearrangement joins TRBV6-8 to TRBJ1-3; possibly TRBD1 for D (6 bases). Germline V lookup: CDR1 MNHGY, CDR2 SAAAGT. With 6 bases removed from V and 9 bases from J, the gap between germline ends came to 24 bases. The CDR3 has 16 residues. The CDR3 spells CASSPRFRTDSGTIYF. In nucleotides, the CDR3 is TGTGCCAGCAGCCCCAGGTTTAGGACAGATTCGGGCACCATATATTTT.

This clone was detected many times. The chain recombines TRBV6-8 with TRBJ2-3, with unresolved D. With 3 bases removed from V and 2 bases from J, the gap between germline ends came to 9 bases. Germline lookup yields CDR1 MNHGY and CDR2 SAAAGT. CDR3 size: 14 residues. CDR3 nucleotides: TGTGCCAGCAGTTATCCCTTTTTCACAGATACGCAGTATTTT. Amino acids: CASSYPFFTDTQYF.

This rearrangement joins TRBV11-3 to TRBJ1-1; 8 bases are shared with TRBD1. The CDR3 is 15 residues long. Germline V CDR1 and CDR2: SGHNT, YENEEA. The J segment lost 4 bases and the V segment lost 2 bases, leaving 6 bases of the junction unmatched. CDR3 protein: CASSLNQQGGTEAFF. The DNA for the CDR3 is TGTGCCAGCAGCTTAAATCAACAGGGGGGCACTGAAGCTTTCTTT.

This clone appeared a few times. The chain combines TRBV18 with TRBJ2-7; 7 positions match TRBD1. The CDR3 sequence is 15 residues long. With V trimmed by 2 bases and J by 4 bases, 8 bases remained unmatched. The germline V gene encodes CDR1 KGHSH and CDR2 LQKENI. CDR3 sequence: CASSPKGDSQYEQYF. As DNA, the CDR3 is TGTGCCAGCTCACCAAAAGGGGACAGTCAATACGAGCAGTACTTC.

This chain uses TRBV19 with TRBJ2-2, with TRBD2 as a possible D gene (6 bases). Germline V gene data show CDR1 as LNHDA and CDR2 as SQIVND (reference sequence). The CDR3 is 14 residues long. V gave up 7 bases and J gave up 0 bases, with 9 bases separating them. CDR3 bases: TGTGCCAGTATGGACTACGCGAACACCGGGGAGCTGTTTTTT. Protein: CASMDYANTGELFF.

The rearrangement links TRBV1 to TRBJ2-1; the table's D call, TRBD2, was not checked against the DNA. TRBV1 has pseudogene status. The CDR3 sequence is 16 residues long. As DNA, the CDR3 is TGCGCCAGCAGCCAAGGTCAAGCGGGGGCCTACAATGAGCAGTTCTTC. It yields the protein CASSQGQAGAYNEQFF.

This chain joins TRBV19 and TRBJ2-5; D is uncertain. V lost 5 bases and J lost 5, with 9 bases in between. The CDR3 is 12 amino acids. Germline V gives CDR1 LNHDA, CDR2 SQIVND (reference sequence). As DNA, the CDR3 is TGTGCCAGTAGTCTCTCCGGCGAGACCCAGTACTTC. It translates to CASSLSGETQYF. Supplemented by reference TRBV19 and TRBJ2-5, the full variable domain reads DGGITQSPKYLFRKEGQNVTLSCEQNLNHDAMYWYRQDPGQGLRLIYYSQIVNDFQKGDIAEGYSVSREKKESFPLTVTSAQKNPTAFYLCASSLSGETQYFGPGTRLLVL.

The rearrangement links TRBV6-8 to TRBJ1-3; tentative D call: TRBD1 (5 bases). Trimming removed 5 bases at V and 2 bases at J, with 16 bases between. The germline CDR1 and CDR2 sequences are MNHGY and SAAAGT. The CDR3 has 16 amino acids. The CDR3 bases are TGTGCCAGCAGTCCATCGGGGACCCTTCCTGGAAACACCATATATTTT. It encodes CASSPSGTLPGNTIYF.

J is TRBJ2-1 and V is TRBV30; 10 nucleotides match TRBD1. There are 14 residues in the CDR3. J was trimmed by 9 bases and V by 4 bases; bases with no gene match: 9. The germline CDR1 and CDR2 sequences are GTSNPN and SVGIG (reference sequence). The CDR3 here is CAWIGTGESVEQFF. The CDR3 DNA sequence: TGTGCCTGGATAGGGACAGGGGAATCGGTTGAGCAGTTCTTC. Together with reference TRBV30 and TRBJ2-1, the CDR3 gives the full variable domain: SQTIHQWPATLVQPVGSPLSLECTVEGTSNPNLYWYRQAAGRGLQLLFYSVGIGQISSEVPQNLSASRPQDRQFILSSKKLLLSDSGFYLCAWIGTGESVEQFFGPGTRLTVL.

This clone turned up a few times. The chain employs TRBV11-3 and TRBJ2-7; the match to TRBD2 covers 15 bases. Trimming cost V 3 bases and J 5 bases; bases outside gene matches: 5. CDR3 size: 16 residues. Germline V CDR1 and CDR2: SGHNT, YENEEA. CDR3 residues: CASSFWTSGGANEQYF. CDR3 nucleotides: TGTGCCAGCAGCTTCTGGACTAGCGGGGGGGCCAACGAGCAGTACTTC.

The CDR3: CSVETGGDEQFF. The CDR3 region has the DNA TGCAGCGTTGAAACAGGGGGCGATGAGCAGTTCTTC. The gene calls are TRBV29-1 and TRBJ2-1; TRBD1 agrees at 9 bases. V lost 2 bases and J lost 8; bases outside the gene matches: 1. This CDR3 region has 12 residues. Per the germline V gene, CDR1 is SQVTM and CDR2 is ANQGSEA.

This clone was seen more than once but under ten times. V is TRBV15 and J is TRBJ2-1, with TRBD2 matching 9 bases. The ends lost 0 bases at V and 9 bases at J; junction bases unmatched: 12. Looked up from germline, CDR1 is LNHNV and CDR2 is YYDKDF (reference sequence). The CDR3 has 17 amino acids. The DNA of the CDR3 is TGTGCCACCAGCAGAGATCCATTAGCGGGAGTCGGTAGTGAGCAGTTCTTC. Translating gives CATSRDPLAGVGSEQFF. Full variable domain (rest looked up from reference TRBV15 and TRBJ2-1): DAMVIQNPRYQVTQFGKPVTLSCSQTLNHNVMYWYQQKSSQAPKLLFHYYDKDFNNEADTPDNFQSRRPNTSFCFLDIRSPGLGDTAMYLCATSRDPLAGVGSEQFFGPGTRLTVL.

This clone was seen only a few times. The rearrangement links TRBV6-8 to TRBJ2-3; D gene unclear. V was clipped by 0 bases and J by 0 bases, with 10 bases between them. This CDR3 is built from 16 residues. The V gene's germline CDR1 is MNHGY and CDR2 SAAAGT. CDR3 DNA: TGTGCCAGCAGTTACTCGAGAACACCCAGCACAGATACGCAGTATTTT. This encodes CASSYSRTPSTDTQYF.

The rearrangement links TRBV19 to TRBJ2-1; no clear D. V lost 3 bases to trimming and J lost 2 bases, with 14 bases between them. The germline CDR1 and CDR2 sequences are LNHDA and SQIVND (reference sequence). The length of the CDR3 is 16 residues. The CDR3 DNA is TGTGCCAGTAGTATTCTCCCCAGCGCGCCCTACAATGAGCAGTTCTTC. Translated, it gives CASSILPSAPYNEQFF.

Only a few counts were recorded for this clone. The chain carries TRBV11-3 and TRBJ2-7; D might be TRBD1 or TRBD2, each matching 5 bases. CDR1 is SGHNT, CDR2 YENEEA, per germline. The V end was cut by 5 bases, the J end by 0 bases, with 14 bases between. The CDR3 runs 15 residues. In DNA, the CDR3 is TGTGCCAGCAGCCGTTGGGACCAAAGCTCCTACGAGCAGTACTTC. Translation: CASSRWDQSSYEQYF.

This clone occurred a few times. The V and J genes are TRBV28 and TRBJ2-3; 7 nucleotides align to TRBD2. V was pared by 6 bases and J by 10 bases, with 7 bases of the junction left unmatched. This CDR3 is built from 12 residues. Germline assignment: CDR1 MDHEN and CDR2 SYDVKM. This CDR3 reads CASSGDRGAQYF. CDR3 in DNA: TGTGCCAGCAGCGGGGACCGGGGGGCGCAGTATTTT.

The J gene is TRBJ2-4, the V gene TRBV19; 8 bases are a match to TRBD2. Germline trimming cut 6 bases from V and 0 bases from J; bases unmatched to any gene: 16. This CDR3 contains 19 residues. Per the germline V gene, CDR1 is LNHDA and CDR2 is SQIVND (reference sequence). The CDR3 nucleotides are TGTGCCAGTAGCACCCGACGGGGGGGCGCGTTGTTAGCCAAAAACATTCAGTACTTC. Residues: CASSTRRGGALLAKNIQYF. The full variable domain, completed using reference TRBV19 and TRBJ2-4, is DGGITQSPKYLFRKEGQNVTLSCEQNLNHDAMYWYRQDPGQGLRLIYYSQIVNDFQKGDIAEGYSVSREKKESFPLTVTSAQKNPTAFYLCASSTRRGGALLAKNIQYFGAGTRLSVL.

This clone was counted between two and nine times. The V call is TRBV11-3, the J call TRBJ2-3; D remains ambiguous. The CDR3 is made up of 15 amino acids. V gave up 5 bases and J gave up 3 bases, with 15 bases separating them. Per germline, CDR1 SGHNT and CDR2 YENEEA. The CDR3 loop is CASSPPGYGTDTQYF. The CDR3 nucleotides are TGTGCCAGCAGCCCCCCAGGATACGGGACAGATACGCAGTATTTT.

The chain joins TRBV6-8 to TRBJ2-7; D perhaps matches TRBD1 (5 bases). The V gene's germline CDR1 is MNHGY and CDR2 SAAAGT. The V and J ends lost 0 bases and 0 bases respectively, with 9 bases between them. The CDR3 contains 15 residues. CDR3 sequence: CASSYSGVTSYEQYF. CDR3 coding DNA: TGTGCCAGCAGTTACTCAGGGGTTACCTCCTACGAGCAGTACTTC.

This clone was counted a few times. The gene calls are TRBV6-8 and TRBJ2-3; D is ambiguous. The CDR3 extends over 13 amino acids. Trimming cost V 0 bases and J 4 bases, with 5 bases left between them. Looked up from germline, CDR1 is MNHGY and CDR2 is SAAAGT. CDR3 in amino acids: CASSYSLADTQYF. DNA of the CDR3: TGTGCCAGCAGTTACTCACTTGCAGATACGCAGTATTTT.

The rearrangement uses TRBV6-8 and TRBJ1-1; D may be TRBD1 (6 bases). Per the germline V gene, CDR1 is MNHGY and CDR2 is SAAAGT. The ends were cut back, 6 bases at V and 1 base at J, with 15 bases in the middle. The CDR3 totals 15 residues. CDR3 sequence reads: CASSIPGQWNTEAFF. Written as DNA, the CDR3 is TGTGCCAGCAGCATTCCGGGACAATGGAACACTGAAGCTTTCTTT.

The chain carries TRBV19 and TRBJ2-2; D unresolved. The CDR3 spans 11 residues. Trimming left V 5 bases short and J 7 bases short, with 5 bases between. Germline V CDR1 and CDR2: LNHDA, SQIVND (reference sequence). The CDR3 reads CASSVGGELFF. The CDR3 DNA reads as TGTGCCAGTAGTGTTGGCGGGGAGCTGTTTTTT.